There are many counts of the clone carrying this T cell receptor (beta chain). Its antigen is unidentified. Samples came from axillary lymph nodes draining the breast cancer. From the multiplex PCR reads, TCRdb called clonotypes with MiXCR, one entry per CDR3 protein. The table includes around 110,000 distinct CDR3 sequences, less than 40% detected once. The CDR3 totals 13 residues. Trimming stripped 2 bases from V and 7 bases from J, with 11 bases between. Germline values: CDR1 SEHNR, CDR2 FQNEAQ (reference sequence). The sample comes from a study of breast tumors, draining lymph nodes, adjacent tissues. Study results and limitations: Tumors had less TCR diversity than lymph nodes, more than nontumor tissue.

The material sequenced was axillary lymph node tissue. J is TRBJ1-2 and V is TRBV7-9, with a weak D call TRBD1 (5 bases). The clonotype originates from a female donor with breast cancer. Some clones in this sample may be carry-over from other donors' samples. CDR3 coding DNA: TGTGCCAGCAGCTTACAGGGTAGGGGTGGCTACACCTTC. Its protein product is CASSLQGRGGYTF.